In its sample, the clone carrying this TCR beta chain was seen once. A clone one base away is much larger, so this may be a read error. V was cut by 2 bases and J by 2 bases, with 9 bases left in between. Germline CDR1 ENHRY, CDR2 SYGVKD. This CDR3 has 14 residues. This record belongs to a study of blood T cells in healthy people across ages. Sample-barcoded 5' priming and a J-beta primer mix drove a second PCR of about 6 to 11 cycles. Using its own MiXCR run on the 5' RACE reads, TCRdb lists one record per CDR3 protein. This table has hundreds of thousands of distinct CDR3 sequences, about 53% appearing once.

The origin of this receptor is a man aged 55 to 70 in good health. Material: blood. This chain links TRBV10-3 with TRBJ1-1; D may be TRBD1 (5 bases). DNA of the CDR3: TGTGCCATCAGTGAGAGGGGCAGAAACACTGAAGCTTTCTTT. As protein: CAISERGRNTEAFF.